This TCR beta chain emerged from a study of blood T cell repertoires in COVID-19. The CDR3 runs to 14 residues. The V and J ends lost 4 bases and 3 bases respectively, with 12 bases between them. Germline V gene sequence: CDR1 WSHSY, CDR2 SAAADI. Only in-frame clones appear in the TCRdb table, and some are missing; sequencing was by immunoSEQ multiplex PCR. The sample comprises over 200,000 clones, approximately 82% of which are singletons, and less than 15% rests with the top ten. This TCR was recovered from a woman aged 40 to 50 with acute or convalescent COVID-19. The J gene is TRBJ1-2, the V gene TRBV10-2; D call uncertain. Source material: peripheral blood. The CDR3 DNA follows: TGCGCCAGCAGTGGTTCGGGGTATGACTATGGCTACACCTTC. Translating it yields CASSGSGYDYGYTF.